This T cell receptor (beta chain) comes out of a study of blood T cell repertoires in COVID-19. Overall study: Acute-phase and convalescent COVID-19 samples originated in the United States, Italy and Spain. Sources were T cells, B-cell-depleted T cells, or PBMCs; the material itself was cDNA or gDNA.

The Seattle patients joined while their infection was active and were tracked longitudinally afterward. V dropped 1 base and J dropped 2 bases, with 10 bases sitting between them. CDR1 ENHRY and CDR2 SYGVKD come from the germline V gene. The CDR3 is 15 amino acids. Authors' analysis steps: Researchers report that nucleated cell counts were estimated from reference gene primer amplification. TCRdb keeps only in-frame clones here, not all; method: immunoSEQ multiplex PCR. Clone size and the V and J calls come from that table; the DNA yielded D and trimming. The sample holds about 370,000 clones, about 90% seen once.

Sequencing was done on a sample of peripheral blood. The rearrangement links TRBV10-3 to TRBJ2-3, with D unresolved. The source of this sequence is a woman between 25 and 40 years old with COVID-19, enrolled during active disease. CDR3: CAISEFLADTDTQYF. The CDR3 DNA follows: TGTGCCATCAGTGAGTTCCTGGCGGACACAGATACGCAGTATTTT.